This T cell receptor (beta chain) was documented in a study of pediatric ulcerative colitis. Study-level results: Repertoires came from total lymphocyte DNA, so rare subsets like regulatory T cells may be missed.

Per germline, CDR1 SGDLS and CDR2 YYNGEE. V dropped 4 bases and J dropped 3 bases, with 13 bases sitting between them. CDR3 length: 14 amino acids. A note on this clone: Antigen specificity is unknown.

The table came from immunoSEQ multiplex PCR; TCRdb's copy has only in-frame clones and leaves some out. The repertoire has around 65,000 clones, around 80% of them found once; the top ten carry roughly 5.2%. The sequenced sample consisted of blood. The chain carries TRBV9 and TRBJ1-1; TRBD1 might be the D (6 bases). This TCR derives from a boy younger than 18 with moderate ulcerative colitis. This CDR3 is CASSRGGIDTEAFF. The DNA of the CDR3 is TGTGCCAGCAGCAGGGGGGGCATAGACACTGAAGCTTTCTTT.